Following are 9 T cell receptor beta chains from one sample sequenced in a study of T cell responses to AZD1222 COVID-19 vaccine. TCRdb keeps only in-frame clones here, not all; method: immunoSEQ multiplex PCR. The sample consists of 65,000 to 90,000 clones, roughly nine tenths of them appearing once. This material consisted of peripheral blood, taken 28 days after the second AZD1222 dose. The source of these receptors is an adult who received the AZD1222 COVID-19 vaccine.

The chain is built from TRBV6-2 or TRBV6-3 and TRBJ2-4; 7 bases line up with TRBD1. The germline CDR1 and CDR2 sequences are MNHEY and SVGEGT. J lost 0 bases, V lost 6 bases, and 8 bases had no gene match. The CDR3 has 16 residues. The CDR3: CASSTTGVIAKNIQYF. Here the CDR3 DNA reads TGTGCCAGCAGCACCACAGGGGTGATAGCCAAAAACATTCAGTACTTC.

The gene calls are TRBV12-3 or TRBV12-4 and TRBJ1-2, with D uncertain. The V end was cut by 3 bases, the J end by 4 bases, with 9 bases between. This CDR3 spans 13 amino acids. The CDR3 loop reads CASSLSGLYGYTF. As DNA, the CDR3 is TGTGCCAGCAGTTTGTCGGGCCTCTATGGCTACACCTTC.

This clone was counted between two and nine times. The CDR3 nucleotides read TGTGCCAGCAGTTCCCCGGGACAGAGCAATCAGCCCCAGCATTTT. Residues: CASSSPGQSNQPQHF. The chain carries TRBV28 and TRBJ1-5, with 7 bases matching TRBD1. The CDR3 contains 15 residues. CDR1 is MDHEN, CDR2 SYDVKM, per germline. J was trimmed by 1 base and V by 4 bases; bases with no gene match: 4. Drawing the rest from reference TRBV28 and TRBJ1-5, the complete variable domain is DVKVTQSSRYLVKRTGEKVFLECVQDMDHENMFWYRQDPGLGLRLIYFSYDVKMKEKGDIPEGYSVSREKKERFSLILESASTNQTSMYLCASSSPGQSNQPQHFGDGTRLSIL.

J is TRBJ1-4 and V is TRBV19; D gene ambiguous. Trimming took off 6 bases at V and 10 bases at J, with 9 bases between the two ends. The CDR3 runs 11 residues. Per germline, CDR1 LNHDA and CDR2 SQIVND (reference sequence). The CDR3: CASSSRVKLFF. CDR3 in DNA: TGTGCCAGTAGCTCGCGGGTAAAACTGTTTTTT.

The chain links TRBV5-1 to TRBJ2-1; the match to TRBD2 covers 10 bases. CDR3 length: 17 amino acids. From germline, CDR1 is SGHRS and CDR2 YFSETQ. The V and J ends lost 4 bases and 8 bases, in that order; junction bases with no gene match: 15. As DNA, the CDR3 is TGCGCCAGCAGCCGGATAGTAACTAGCGGGACTCCCTATGAGCAGTTCTTC. This translates into CASSRIVTSGTPYEQFF.

V gene TRBV18 combines with J gene TRBJ1-1; 9 positions match TRBD1. The CDR3 runs 16 residues. V lost 3 bases and J lost 7; bases outside the gene matches: 12. The V gene's germline CDR1 is KGHSH and CDR2 LQKENI. The CDR3 DNA follows: TGTGCCAGCTCACCTTGGGACAGGGTGGTAGGACTTGAAGCTTTCTTT. Amino acid sequence: CASSPWDRVVGLEAFF.

The DNA of the CDR3 is TGTGCCACCAGTGACCCGGGACCATCCTTAGGCAATCAGCCCCAGCATTTT. Its protein is CATSDPGPSLGNQPQHF. This chain links TRBV24-1 with TRBJ1-5; tentative D call: TRBD1 (5 bases). V was pared by 4 bases and J by 2 bases, with 17 bases between. This CDR3 comprises 17 residues. From germline, CDR1 is KGHDR and CDR2 SFDVKD.

The V call is TRBV24-1, the J call TRBJ1-2, with D uncertain. The CDR3 is made up of 11 amino acids. Trimming shortened V by 4 bases and J by 8 bases, and 7 bases separated the two germline ends. Germline values: CDR1 KGHDR, CDR2 SFDVKD. The CDR3 reads CATSDLRGYTF. The CDR3 nucleotides are TGTGCCACCAGTGACCTTAGGGGCTACACCTTC.

The V and J genes are TRBV5-1 and TRBJ2-7, with 7 bases matching TRBD1. Trimming removed 3 bases from V and 3 bases from J; junction bases left unmatched: 6. Germline V lookup: CDR1 SGHRS, CDR2 YFSETQ. CDR3 length: 14 residues. The CDR3 DNA is TGCGCCAGCAGCTCGGACAGGCCGCACTACGAGCAGTACTTC. It specifies CASSSDRPHYEQYF.